Below, 25 T cell receptor beta chains from the same sample are listed, as sequenced in a study of beta chain features in type 1 diabetes. Study-level points and caveats: All four CD4+ subsets of Type 1 diabetes patients contained TCRB CDR3s that were moderately but significantly shorter.

TCRB transcripts that were expressed got sequenced, as all of the isolated RNA had been reverse transcribed. Assay: immunoSEQ multiplex PCR; the TCRdb copy retains only in-frame clones and omits some. Of roughly 150,000 clones listed, under 9.5% are singletons. No antigen has been identified for these receptors. Specimen: central memory CD4+ T cells from blood. The source of these receptors is a man younger than 35 with type 1 diabetes.

The V and J genes are TRBV19 and TRBJ2-3; perhaps TRBD2 as D (6 bases). The CDR3 sequence is 15 residues long. Per the germline V gene, CDR1 is LNHDA and CDR2 is SQIVND (reference sequence). V was shortened by 7 bases and J by 2 bases, with 16 bases between the two germline ends. For the CDR3, the DNA is TGTGCCAGTAATACGCTGGGGGGACCCACAGATACGCAGTATTTT. This gives the protein CASNTLGGPTDTQYF.

This clone was seen a few times. This rearrangement joins TRBV6-5 to TRBJ2-7; 7 bases match TRBD2. This CDR3 region has 13 residues. Germline V CDR1 and CDR2: MNHEY, SVGAGI. V shed 7 bases, J shed 4 bases, and the junction held 7 bases outside the gene matches. The CDR3 coding sequence is TGTGCCAGCAAAACCGGGACTAATTACGAGCAGTACTTC. This encodes CASKTGTNYEQYF.

V gene TRBV11-2 combines with J gene TRBJ2-5; D possibly corresponds to TRBD1 (6 bases). The V end lost 5 bases, the J end lost 5 bases, and 9 bases lay between the germline ends. CDR3 length: 12 amino acids. Per germline, CDR1 SGHAT and CDR2 FQNNGV. In nucleotides, the CDR3 is TGTGCCAGCAGCGGGGGCCGGGAGACCCAGTACTTC. It encodes CASSGGRETQYF.

The chain links TRBV9 to TRBJ1-3; D remains ambiguous. Germline CDR1 and CDR2: SGDLS and YYNGEE. The germline V and J ends were trimmed by 0 bases and 0 bases, with 7 bases remaining between them. The CDR3 extends over 15 amino acids. CDR3 loop: CASSVGSSSGNTIYF. The CDR3 DNA is TGTGCCAGCAGCGTAGGGTCTAGCTCTGGAAACACCATATATTTT.

This chain uses TRBV14 with TRBJ1-4; D perhaps matches TRBD1 (5 bases). Germline assignment: CDR1 SGHDN and CDR2 FVKESK. Trimming removed 2 bases from V and 3 bases from J, with 10 bases in between. CDR3 length: 15 residues. The CDR3 bases are TGTGCCAGCAGCCAACAAGGAGGGGCTAATGAAAAACTGTTTTTT. Its translation is CASSQQGGANEKLFF.

This clone has just a few counts. The chain is built from TRBV7-8 and TRBJ2-5, with 9 bases matching TRBD1. Trimming cost V 5 bases and J 4 bases; bases outside gene matches: 14. The V gene's germline CDR1 is SGHVS and CDR2 FQNEAQ. The CDR3 spans 17 residues. The CDR3 sequence: CASSTRSGQGVGETQYF. CDR3 DNA: TGTGCCAGCAGCACCCGTTCGGGACAGGGAGTAGGAGAGACCCAGTACTTC.

This rearrangement joins TRBV7-9 to TRBJ2-1; the match to TRBD2 covers 11 bases. V trimming: 1 base; J trimming: 6 bases; junction bases outside the gene matches: 11. CDR1 SEHNR and CDR2 FQNEAQ come from the germline V gene (reference sequence). This CDR3 comprises 18 residues. The CDR3 here is CASSLGGTSGRSGNEQFF. The CDR3 bases are TGTGCCAGCAGCTTAGGGGGCACTAGCGGGAGAAGTGGCAATGAGCAGTTCTTC. The full variable domain, with the rest looked up from reference TRBV7-9 and TRBJ2-1, is DTGVSQNPRHKITKRGQNVTFRCDPISEHNRLYWYRQTLGQGPEFLTYFQNEAQLEKSRLLSDRFSAERPKGSFSTLEIQRTEQGDSAMYLCASSLGGTSGRSGNEQFFGPGTRLTVL.

The chain has TRBV2 and TRBJ1-5, with a possible D match to TRBD1 (6 bases). V was cut by 8 bases and J by 4 bases, with 15 bases left in between. CDR3 length equals 14 residues. From germline, CDR1 is SNHLY and CDR2 FYNNEI. CDR3 in DNA: TGTGCCAGCTCTTTCTCAGGGGAAAATCAGCCCCAGCATTTT. Its protein product is CASSFSGENQPQHF.

This clone was recorded a few times. This chain joins TRBV25-1 and TRBJ2-1; 8 nucleotides match TRBD2. Germline V CDR1 and CDR2: MGHDK, SYGVNS. Germline trimming cut 5 bases from V and 3 bases from J; bases unmatched to any gene: 9. The CDR3 has 16 residues. Written as DNA, the CDR3 is TGTGCCAGCAGTCCCCACGCGGGAGGACACTACAATGAGCAGTTCTTC. Its translation is CASSPHAGGHYNEQFF.

This clone has only a few counts. The chain is built from TRBV9 and TRBJ2-7, with 10 positions matching TRBD1. CDR1 and CDR2 from the germline V gene are SGDLS and YYNGEE. This CDR3 has 15 residues. V lost 4 bases, J lost 0 bases, and 4 bases stayed unmatched. The CDR3 reads CASSPRTGGSYEQYF. In DNA, the CDR3 is TGTGCCAGCAGCCCGCGGACAGGGGGCTCCTACGAGCAGTACTTC.

This clone was counted a few times. The chain recombines TRBV29-1 with TRBJ1-2; 7 nucleotides agree with TRBD1. The CDR3 runs to 12 residues. Germline V gene lookup returns CDR1 SQVTM and CDR2 ANQGSEA. With 4 bases clipped from V and 2 bases from J, the junction kept 1 base outside the gene matches. The CDR3 spells CSVGQGNYGYTF. For the CDR3, the DNA is TGCAGCGTTGGACAGGGAAACTATGGCTACACCTTC.

This chain links TRBV6-5 with TRBJ2-7; the match to TRBD2 covers 8 bases. This CDR3 has 15 residues. Germline CDR1 MNHEY, CDR2 SVGAGI. V trimming: 4 bases; J trimming: 0 bases; junction bases outside the gene matches: 5. For the CDR3, the DNA is TGTGCCAGCAGTTTAGGGCTAGCGGGCTCCTACGAGCAGTACTTC. Encoded protein: CASSLGLAGSYEQYF.

In its sample, this clone was seen a few times. The chain recombines TRBV9 with TRBJ2-3; maybe TRBD2 (5 bases). The CDR3 loop spans 12 amino acids. Trimming took off 4 bases at V and 9 bases at J, with 12 bases between the two ends. Germline CDR1 reads SGDLS; CDR2 reads YYNGEE. The CDR3 region has the DNA TGTGCCAGCAGCCCCTGGACTGGCACGCAGTATTTT. Its protein is CASSPWTGTQYF.

This clone came up a few times. The chain has TRBV28 and TRBJ1-1; a weak D match, TRBD1 (5 bases). This CDR3 comprises 13 residues. Germline CDR1 MDHEN, CDR2 SYDVKM. The V and J ends lost 1 base and 6 bases respectively, with 9 bases between them. The CDR3 protein is CASSLYRYPEAFF. DNA of the CDR3: TGTGCCAGCAGTTTATACAGGTACCCTGAAGCTTTCTTT.

The chain joins TRBV10-3 to TRBJ2-7; D gene uncertain. The CDR3 loop spans 13 amino acids. V was trimmed by 6 bases and J by 7 bases, leaving 16 bases between them. In germline, CDR1 is ENHRY, CDR2 SYGVKD. The CDR3 protein is CAISESEVNEQYF. CDR3 coding DNA: TGTGCCATCAGCGAGAGTGAGGTAAATGAGCAGTACTTC.

The V gene is TRBV19, the J gene TRBJ1-1, with 10 bases that match TRBD1. Looked up from germline, CDR1 is LNHDA and CDR2 is SQIVND (reference sequence). V dropped 5 bases and J dropped 12; count of bases not matched to a gene: 9. The CDR3 length is 13 residues. The CDR3 region has the DNA TGTGCCAGTAGTGCCACCGGGACAGGGGTTTCTTTCTTT. The encoded protein is CASSATGTGVSFF.

The chain is built from TRBV5-4 and TRBJ2-3; 9 bases align to TRBD1. This CDR3 has 15 residues. J was trimmed by 6 bases and V by 5 bases; bases with no gene match: 10. Germline V CDR1 and CDR2: SGHNT, YYREEE (reference sequence). The CDR3, as DNA: TGTGCCAGCAGTACTCCGGGACAGGGATGGGATACGCAGTATTTT. Residues: CASSTPGQGWDTQYF.

This sequence joins TRBV14 and TRBJ2-1; 9 bases match TRBD2. The V gene end was trimmed by 4 bases and the J gene end by 0 bases; junction bases not matched to a gene: 4. The CDR3 consists of 16 residues. Germline V gives CDR1 SGHDN, CDR2 FVKESK. CDR3 residues: CASSLSGRYSYNEQFF. CDR3 in DNA: TGTGCCAGCAGCCTCAGCGGGAGGTACTCCTACAATGAGCAGTTCTTC.

The chain uses TRBV19 and TRBJ2-7; no clear D. The CDR3 sequence is 13 residues long. V was shortened by 5 bases and J by 6 bases, with 14 bases between the two germline ends. CDR1 is LNHDA, CDR2 SQIVND, per germline (reference sequence). CDR3 region: CASSLLLVTEQYF. The CDR3, as DNA: TGTGCCAGTAGTCTACTCCTCGTTACCGAGCAGTACTTC.

This clone was detected many times. V and J are TRBV4-3 and TRBJ2-1, with TRBD2 as a possible D gene (5 bases). V was cut by 2 bases and J by 10 bases, with 15 bases left in between. This CDR3 has 14 residues. The germline gives CDR1 LGHNA, CDR2 YSLEER. CDR3 nucleotides: TGCGCCAGCAGCCAACAAGAGGGTAGCCGGGAGCAGTTCTTC. It codes for CASSQQEGSREQFF.

The chain carries TRBV28 and TRBJ1-2; possible D gene TRBD1, 6 bases. The CDR3 is made up of 12 amino acids. The V end lost 7 bases, the J end lost 8 bases, and 14 bases lay between the germline ends. Germline-derived CDR1 and CDR2 are MDHEN and SYDVKM. This CDR3 is CASMQGLQGYTF. The CDR3 DNA reads as TGTGCCAGCATGCAGGGGCTACAAGGCTACACCTTC.

The chain couples TRBV7-9 to TRBJ2-3; D might be TRBD1 (6 bases). V lost 5 bases and J lost 2, with 11 bases in between. This CDR3 has 14 amino acids. From germline, CDR1 is SEHNR and CDR2 FQNEAQ (reference sequence). CDR3 coding DNA: TGTGCCAGCAGCCCAAGACAGGTCACAGATACGCAGTATTTT. Its protein is CASSPRQVTDTQYF.

This clone turned up a few times. The V gene is TRBV4-1, the J gene TRBJ2-3; D is uncertain. Per the germline V gene, CDR1 is MGHRA and CDR2 is YSYEKL. The CDR3 length is 13 residues. Trimming shortened V by 5 bases and J by 6 bases, and 12 bases separated the two germline ends. CDR3 nucleotides: TGCGCCAGCAGCGTTATAGAACAGGATACGCAGTATTTT. Residues: CASSVIEQDTQYF.

This clone has a handful of counts. The chain has TRBV5-1 and TRBJ1-2; D is unresolved. Trimming removed 5 bases at V and 7 bases at J, with 15 bases between. This CDR3 has 13 residues. CDR1 SGHRS and CDR2 YFSETQ come from the germline V gene. This chain's CDR3 is CASRVGGETGYTF. The CDR3 nucleotides read TGCGCCAGCAGGGTGGGAGGAGAGACTGGCTACACCTTC.

CDR3: CASSRGTGGNEQFF. CDR3 bases: TGTGCCAGCAGCCGAGGGACAGGGGGCAATGAGCAGTTCTTC. V and J are TRBV7-9 and TRBJ2-1; 11 bases match TRBD1. CDR3 length: 14 amino acids. V shed 5 bases and J 6 bases; nucleotides not matched to a gene: 3. Germline lookup yields CDR1 SEHNR and CDR2 FQNEAQ (reference sequence).